This record covers a single TCR beta chain. What it binds is not known. V shed 1 base and J shed 1 base, with 10 bases lying between them. The CDR3 length is 15 residues. Germline CDR1 reads SGHTA; CDR2 reads FQGNSA. PCR was performed using 60 Vbeta and 13 Jbeta primers. TCRdb's copy holds only in-frame clones and misses some; the assay was immunoSEQ multiplex PCR. The sample table sets out about 190,000 clones. This entry is derived from a study of cytomegalovirus exposure and HLA in healthy donors. Samples came from healthy bone marrow donors. Study observations and caveats: TRBV6-2, TRBV6-3 and other indistinguishable V segments were excluded. An apparent linkage of common viral pathogens to several of the most significant clusters emerged in a later analysis.

The chain joins TRBV7-2 to TRBJ1-1; unclear D gene. This receptor was identified in a woman aged 30 to 39 in good health and CMV-seropositive. Source material: PBMCs. The CDR3 DNA reads TGTGCCAGCAGCTTAGAAGTGGGCAGGAACACTGAAGCTTTCTTT. This gives the protein CASSLEVGRNTEAFF.